What follows is one T cell receptor beta chain and its context. Its antigen is unknown. Libraries were prepared by immunoSEQ multiplex PCR; TCRdb keeps only in-frame clonotypes and omits some of them. Of fewer than 75,000 clones in the sample, roughly 91% were seen once. Germline assignment: CDR1 GTSNPN and CDR2 SVGIG (reference sequence). The CDR3 length is 13 residues. Trimming removed 5 bases at V and 2 bases at J, with 13 bases between. These data originate in a study of radiotherapy plus CTLA-4 blockade in lung cancer. Study-level results: TCR clones of tumor origin grew in blood after radiotherapy plus ipilimumab.

This receptor was identified in a human donor with non-small cell lung cancer that progressed on radiotherapy plus ipilimumab. This sample comprised peripheral blood, obtained from a patient treated with radiotherapy plus ipilimumab. The gene calls are TRBV30 and TRBJ2-7; tentatively, D is TRBD2 (6 bases). Written as DNA, the CDR3 is TGTGCCTGGGGGACTGGCGTAACCTACGAGCAGTACTTC. It yields the protein CAWGTGVTYEQYF.